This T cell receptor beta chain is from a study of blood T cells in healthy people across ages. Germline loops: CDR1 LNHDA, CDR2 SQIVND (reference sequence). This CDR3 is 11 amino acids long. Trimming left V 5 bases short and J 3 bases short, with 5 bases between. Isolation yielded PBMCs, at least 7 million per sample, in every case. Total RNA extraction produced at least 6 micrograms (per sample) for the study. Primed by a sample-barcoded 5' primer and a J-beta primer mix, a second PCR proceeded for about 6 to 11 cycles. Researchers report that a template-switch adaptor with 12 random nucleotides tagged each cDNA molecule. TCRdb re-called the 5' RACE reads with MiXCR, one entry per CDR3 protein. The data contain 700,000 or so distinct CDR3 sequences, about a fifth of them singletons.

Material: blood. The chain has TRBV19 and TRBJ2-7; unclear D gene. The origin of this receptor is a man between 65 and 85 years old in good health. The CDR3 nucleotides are TGTGCCAGTAGTGCTAACTACGAGCAGTACTTC. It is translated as CASSANYEQYF.